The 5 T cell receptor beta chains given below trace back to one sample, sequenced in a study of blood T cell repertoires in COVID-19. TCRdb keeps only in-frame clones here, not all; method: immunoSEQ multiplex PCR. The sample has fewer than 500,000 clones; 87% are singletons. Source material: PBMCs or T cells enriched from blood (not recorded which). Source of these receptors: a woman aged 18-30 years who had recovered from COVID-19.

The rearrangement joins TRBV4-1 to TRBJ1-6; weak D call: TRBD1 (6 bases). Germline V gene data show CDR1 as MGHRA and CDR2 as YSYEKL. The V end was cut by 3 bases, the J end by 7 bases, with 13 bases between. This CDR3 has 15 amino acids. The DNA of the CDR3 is TGCGCCAGCAGCCAGTCGACAGGATTGAATTCACCCCTCCACTTT. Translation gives CASSQSTGLNSPLHF.

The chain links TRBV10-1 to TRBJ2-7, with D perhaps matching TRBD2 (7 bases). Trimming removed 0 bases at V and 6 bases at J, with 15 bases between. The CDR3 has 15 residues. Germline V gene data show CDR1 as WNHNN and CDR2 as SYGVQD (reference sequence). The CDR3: CASSESAGEGSEQYF. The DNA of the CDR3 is TGCGCCAGCAGTGAGTCGGCAGGGGAGGGGTCCGAGCAGTACTTC.

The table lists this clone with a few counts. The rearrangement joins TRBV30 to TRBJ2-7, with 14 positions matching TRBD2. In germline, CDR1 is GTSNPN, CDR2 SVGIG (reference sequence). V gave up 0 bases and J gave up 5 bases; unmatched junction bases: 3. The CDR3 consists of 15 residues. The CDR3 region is CAWSVRLAGGDEQYF. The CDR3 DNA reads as TGTGCCTGGAGTGTCCGACTAGCGGGAGGGGACGAGCAGTACTTC.

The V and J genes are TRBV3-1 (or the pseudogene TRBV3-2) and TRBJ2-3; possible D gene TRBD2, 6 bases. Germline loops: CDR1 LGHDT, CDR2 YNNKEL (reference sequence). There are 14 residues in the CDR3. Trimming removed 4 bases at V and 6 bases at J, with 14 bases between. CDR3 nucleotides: TGTGCCAGCAGCCGGGACTTCTCCACCGATACGCAGTATTTT. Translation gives CASSRDFSTDTQYF.

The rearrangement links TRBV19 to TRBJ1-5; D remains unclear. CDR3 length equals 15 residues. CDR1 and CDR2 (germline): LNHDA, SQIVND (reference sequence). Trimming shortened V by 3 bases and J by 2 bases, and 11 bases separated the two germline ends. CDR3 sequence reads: CASSILGDGNQPQHF. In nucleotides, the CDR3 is TGTGCCAGTAGTATTTTAGGAGACGGCAATCAGCCCCAGCATTTT.